This T cell receptor (beta chain) was captured in a study of T-cell reconstitution after alpha-beta-depleted transplantation in children. Unique molecular identifiers featured in how the TCRbeta library was prepared. TCRdb called the PCR reads again in MiXCR, with one record for every CDR3 protein. Among a few hundred thousand distinct CDR3 sequences listed, 9% to 12% were seen once. This clonotype was obtained from a human donor who donated a stem cell graft to a child with acute lymphoblastic leukemia. Here the sequenced sample was PBMCs from the stem cell graft donor, taken from the stem cell graft.

In DNA form, the CDR3 reads TGTGCCAGCACCCAGGGGACTAGCGGGATCCCTCCCCTAGATGAGCAGTTCTTC. Translated: CASTQGTSGIPPLDEQFF. This chain joins TRBV7-8 and TRBJ2-1; 13 bases match TRBD2. Germline V lookup: CDR1 SGHVS, CDR2 FQNEAQ. CDR3 length: 18 amino acids. The V and J ends lost 7 bases and 8 bases, in that order; junction bases with no gene match: 17.